This T cell receptor beta chain was identified in a study of vaccination and CD4 T cells after COVID-19. This clonotype was detected only a few times. Its antigen is unknown. The Oncomine TCR Beta short-read assay generated sequence data from the DNA of cultured CD4+ T cells. TCRdb fed the PCR reads into MiXCR, producing one record per CDR3 protein. Among fewer than 9,000 distinct CDR3 sequences listed, roughly 30% were seen once. CDR1 MGHDK and CDR2 SYGVNS come from the germline V gene. Trimming stripped 4 bases from V and 0 bases from J, with 9 bases between. The CDR3 contains 14 residues. The study, taken as a whole, reports: Of the reactive clones in convalescent patients, a median about 90% showed up only post-vaccination.

The treatment was: roughly 10-day PBMC culture with coronavirus spike peptide pools or control peptides (ViraFEST assay). CD4+ T-cell collection from the unexposed donor predated the COVID-19 pandemic (2011-2018). Sequencing was performed on CD4+ T cells from blood, cultured in vitro. The sequence came from a human donor in good health. This sequence joins TRBV25-1 and TRBJ2-5, with D tentatively TRBD1 (6 bases). The CDR3 DNA is TGTGCCAGCAGTGCGGGGACACACCAAGAGACCCAGTACTTC. Encoded protein: CASSAGTHQETQYF.